Here is one TCR beta chain with its context. Whole blood without T cell sorting served as the source of isolated total RNA. The data are from a study of monozygotic twins with inflammatory bowel disease. From around 4,000 ng of total RNA, each TCR library was prepared. TCRdb reprocessed the 5' RACE reads, with one entry per CDR3 protein and no DNA. Its table records approximately 380,000 distinct CDR3 sequences. The CDR3 sequence is 20 residues long. Germline CDR1 SGHNT, CDR2 YYREEE (reference sequence). The chain has TRBV5-4 and TRBJ2-1; the TCRdb D gene call, TRBD2, has no DNA to confirm it. The material sequenced was blood. This TCR derives from a human donor with ulcerative colitis or Crohn's disease, or a healthy co-twin of an affected twin (not recorded which). The CDR3 reads CASSLAFGMTGPPSYNEQFF.